The T cell receptor beta chain described here comes from a study of radiotherapy plus CTLA-4 blockade in lung cancer. Overall study context: 15% to 20% of patients responded objectively, and about 33% achieved disease control.

As to this clone: What it binds is not known.

Patients in the study, people with chemo-refractory metastatic non-small-cell lung cancer, received focal radiation plus ipilimumab CTLA-4 blockade. Trimming left V 6 bases short and J 8 bases short, with 22 bases between. CDR3 length equals 16 residues. CDR1 SNHLY and CDR2 FYNNEI come from the germline V gene. Findings and limits, study-wide: Interferon-beta, together with early blood T cell clone dynamics, reportedly best predicted response. Blood saw expansion of tumor-derived TCR clones after radiotherapy plus ipilimumab.

Measured with immunoSEQ multiplex PCR; TCRdb has only the in-frame clones, and not every one. Among about 50,000 clones, 55% to 80% were seen once, and the ten largest hold roughly 4%. This material consisted of peripheral blood, taken from a patient treated with radiotherapy plus ipilimumab. This sequence originates from a human donor with non-small cell lung cancer who had a complete response to radiotherapy plus ipilimumab. The V gene is TRBV2, the J gene TRBJ1-4; D might be TRBD1 (5 bases). This CDR3 is CASSLRRQGAGEKLFF. Here the CDR3 DNA reads TGTGCCAGCAGCCTGAGGAGGCAGGGCGCGGGGGAAAAACTGTTTTTT.